Listed here are 30 T cell receptor beta chains from one sample, sequenced in a study of blood T cell repertoires in COVID-19. TCRdb's table, derived via immunoSEQ multiplex PCR, lists solely in-frame clones and lacks some. The repertoire holds fewer than 40,000 clones, 70% to 90% seen once, with about 35% in the top ten. Material: peripheral blood. Every receptor here comes from a man between 65 and 80 years old with active COVID-19.

This sequence joins TRBV6-1 and TRBJ2-7; the match to TRBD1 covers 7 bases. The V and J ends lost 1 base and 5 bases, in that order; junction bases with no gene match: 8. This CDR3 comprises 15 residues. The germline CDR1 and CDR2 sequences are MNHNS and SASEGT. Here the CDR3 reads CASSEGQGVGHEQYF. The CDR3, as DNA: TGTGCCAGCAGTGAAGGGCAGGGGGTGGGTCACGAGCAGTACTTC.

V usage is TRBV27 and J usage is TRBJ2-1; TRBD2 agrees at 9 bases. The CDR3 is 20 residues long. Germline loops: CDR1 MNHEY, CDR2 SMNVEV (reference sequence). V shed 7 bases, J shed 0 bases, and the junction held 19 bases outside the gene matches. The CDR3 region has the DNA TGTGCCAGCACCCCACGATCGAGCGGGGGGCTACCCAGCTCCTACAATGAGCAGTTCTTC. It encodes CASTPRSSGGLPSSYNEQFF.

The rearrangement joins TRBV15 to TRBJ2-6; weak D call: TRBD1 (5 bases). Germline assignment: CDR1 LNHNV and CDR2 YYDKDF (reference sequence). V was trimmed by 3 bases and J by 7 bases, leaving 16 bases between them. The CDR3 length is 16 residues. The CDR3 DNA reads TGTGCCACCAGCAGCACAGGCACCTGGTCTGCCAACGTCCTGACTTTC. This translates into CATSSTGTWSANVLTF.

V is TRBV5-1 and J is TRBJ2-7, with unresolved D. CDR3 length: 13 amino acids. Trimming pared 7 bases from V and 3 bases from J, leaving 14 bases between. Per germline, CDR1 SGHRS and CDR2 YFSETQ. CDR3 protein: CASANPPYYEQYF. CDR3 DNA sequence: TGCGCCAGCGCTAACCCACCCTACTACGAGCAGTACTTC.

The gene calls are TRBV7-9 and TRBJ2-5; D not resolved. CDR3 length: 15 residues. Trimming stripped 1 base from V and 4 bases from J, with 13 bases between. Germline V CDR1 and CDR2: SEHNR, FQNEAQ (reference sequence). DNA of the CDR3: TGTGCCAGCAGCTTAGTTGGTCAGGTATCAGAGACCCAGTACTTC. This codes for CASSLVGQVSETQYF.

The V and J genes are TRBV4-2 and TRBJ2-7; TRBD1 matches 7 bases. CDR1 LGHNA and CDR2 YNFKEQ come from the germline V gene. This CDR3 is built from 14 residues. J lost 3 bases, V lost 3 bases, and 5 bases had no gene match. CDR3 DNA: TGTGCCAGCAGCCAGGGACAGAGGCACTACGAGCAGTACTTC. This sequence encodes CASSQGQRHYEQYF.

The chain is built from TRBV4-2 and TRBJ2-3; maybe TRBD1 (7 bases). The CDR3 consists of 16 residues. Germline lookup yields CDR1 LGHNA and CDR2 YNFKEQ. V shed 1 base and J shed 2 bases, with 13 bases lying between them. CDR3 residues: CASSQAGGLATDTQYF. The DNA of the CDR3 is TGTGCCAGCAGCCAAGCAGGGGGGCTAGCCACAGATACGCAGTATTTT.

A word on this clone: The junction departs from the called germline gene at one end, perhaps through a read error. The J gene is TRBJ2-1, the V gene TRBV7-7; 10 nucleotides align to TRBD2. Germline V gives CDR1 SSHAT, CDR2 FNYEAQ (reference sequence). The CDR3 runs to 15 residues. The chain's CDR3 is CASRPLAGTYNEQFF. As DNA, the CDR3 is TGTGCTAGCAGACCACTAGCGGGGACCTACAATGAGCAGTTCTTC.

Note on this clone: A read error may account for a junction end that differs from germline. The gene calls are TRBV14 and TRBJ2-3; unclear D gene. The CDR3 covers 15 residues. Germline loops: CDR1 SGHDN, CDR2 FVKESK. The CDR3 DNA reads TGTGCCAGCAGCCAAGATAGGTACAGCAAAGATACGCAGTATTTT. Its translation: CASSQDRYSKDTQYF.

The chain combines TRBV6-5 with TRBJ2-2, with 11 nucleotides matching TRBD2. V gave up 5 bases and J gave up 6 bases; unmatched junction bases: 5. CDR3 size: 15 residues. Germline CDR1 and CDR2: MNHEY and SVGAGI. CDR3 in amino acids: CASSHSGGAPGELFF. The CDR3 DNA reads TGTGCCAGCAGTCATAGCGGGGGGGCACCCGGGGAGCTGTTTTTT.

This chain links TRBV2 with TRBJ2-3; TRBD2 aligns across 13 bases. J gave up 2 bases and V 2 bases, and 4 bases lay outside the gene matches. CDR3 length: 17 residues. CDR1 is SNHLY, CDR2 FYNNEI, per germline. CDR3 bases: TGTGCCAGCAGTGAACCAGGACTAGCGGGGGACACAGATACGCAGTATTTT. Translated, it gives CASSEPGLAGDTDTQYF.

V is TRBV28 and J is TRBJ1-1; 8 bases are a match to TRBD1. V gave up 5 bases and J gave up 0 bases; unmatched junction bases: 5. Germline V gene data show CDR1 as MDHEN and CDR2 as SYDVKM. The CDR3 is 15 residues long. The CDR3 reads CASSTAGQVNTEAFF. The CDR3 DNA sequence: TGTGCCAGCAGTACCGCGGGACAGGTGAACACTGAAGCTTTCTTT.

This chain uses TRBV24-1 with TRBJ2-1; possible D gene TRBD1, 6 bases. V was clipped by 2 bases and J by 10 bases, with 14 bases between them. The CDR3 totals 14 residues. Germline lookup yields CDR1 KGHDR and CDR2 SFDVKD. The CDR3 DNA is TGTGCCACCAGTGATTATAATAGGGGGAAGGAGCAGTTCTTC. Translating it yields CATSDYNRGKEQFF.

The chain is built from TRBV5-1 and TRBJ2-1, with a possible D match to TRBD2 (6 bases). V lost 4 bases and J lost 6, with 17 bases in between. The germline V gene has CDR1 SGHRS and CDR2 YFSETQ. CDR3 length: 15 residues. CDR3 amino acids: CASSPPGLAPNEQFF. DNA for the CDR3: TGCGCCAGCAGCCCGCCGGGACTGGCCCCCAATGAGCAGTTCTTC.

The chain uses TRBV27 and TRBJ2-2; D is possibly TRBD1 (5 bases). The CDR3 is 15 residues long. The V gene lost 6 bases and the J gene lost 4 bases, with 15 bases spanning the gap. The germline CDR1 and CDR2 sequences are MNHEY and SMNVEV (reference sequence). The CDR3 region is CASSPGRAVTGELFF. CDR3 nucleotides: TGTGCCAGCAGCCCGGGCAGGGCGGTCACCGGGGAGCTGTTTTTT.

The V and J genes are TRBV15 and TRBJ2-3, with 7 nucleotides matching TRBD2. The junction had 14 bases not matched to a gene; V was cut back by 3 bases and J by 8 bases. The CDR3 contains 16 residues. CDR1 and CDR2 from the germline V gene are LNHNV and YYDKDF (reference sequence). CDR3 residues: CATSSRAGRPGGTQYF. CDR3 nucleotide sequence: TGTGCCACCAGCAGCCGGGCCGGGAGGCCTGGGGGTACGCAGTATTTT.

This clone is a singleton in its sample. This chain links TRBV28 with TRBJ1-5; 9 bases map to TRBD1. V shed 3 bases, J shed 1 base, and the junction held 7 bases outside the gene matches. This CDR3 contains 17 residues. CDR1 and CDR2 (germline): MDHEN, SYDVKM. The CDR3 spells CASSLATGGRSNQPQHF. In DNA, the CDR3 is TGTGCCAGCAGTTTGGCGACAGGGGGTCGGAGCAATCAGCCCCAGCATTTT.

The chain recombines TRBV7-9 with TRBJ2-5, with TRBD2 matching over 7 bases. The CDR3 is made up of 15 amino acids. With 1 base clipped from V and 5 bases from J, the junction kept 7 bases outside the gene matches. CDR1 SEHNR and CDR2 FQNEAQ come from the germline V gene (reference sequence). The CDR3 here is CASSLGSSGRETQYF. CDR3 bases: TGTGCCAGCAGCTTAGGCTCTAGCGGCAGGGAGACCCAGTACTTC.

This clone appeared a single time. The V gene is TRBV11-2, the J gene TRBJ2-1, with TRBD2 as a possible D gene (6 bases). With 6 bases removed from V and 13 bases from J, the gap between germline ends came to 19 bases. This CDR3 has 13 amino acids. Germline values: CDR1 SGHAT, CDR2 FQNNGV. CDR3 in DNA: TGTGCCAGCAGTACACAGACTAGGCGTCTTCAGTTCTTC. Translation gives CASSTQTRRLQFF.

The chain links TRBV6-5 to TRBJ2-3, with D perhaps TRBD2 (5 bases). The germline V gene encodes CDR1 MNHEY and CDR2 SVGAGI. Trimming shortened V by 5 bases and J by 5 bases, and 11 bases separated the two germline ends. This CDR3 contains 13 residues. The CDR3: CASSKGVGDTQYF. The CDR3 DNA reads as TGTGCCAGCAGTAAGGGAGTTGGAGATACGCAGTATTTT.

The V call is TRBV28, the J call TRBJ2-5, with TRBD2 matching over 11 bases. This CDR3 contains 15 residues. The junction had 8 bases not matched to a gene; V was cut back by 8 bases and J by 3 bases. Germline CDR1 MDHEN, CDR2 SYDVKM. For the CDR3, the DNA is TGTGCCAGCGGGAGTAGCGGGAGGGTCAAAGAGACCCAGTACTTC. As protein: CASGSSGRVKETQYF. Supplemented by reference TRBV28 and TRBJ2-5, the full variable domain reads DVKVTQSSRYLVKRTGEKVFLECVQDMDHENMFWYRQDPGLGLRLIYFSYDVKMKEKGDIPEGYSVSREKKERFSLILESASTNQTSMYLCASGSSGRVKETQYFGPGTRLLVL.

This clone was detected a few times. The chain employs TRBV7-9 and TRBJ2-7, with 9 bases fitting TRBD2. The CDR3 has 16 amino acids. Unmatched junction bases numbered 7, after V lost 3 bases and J lost 1 base. CDR1 and CDR2 from the germline V gene are SEHNR and FQNEAQ (reference sequence). This CDR3 reads CASSFRGSGRSYEQYF. CDR3 bases: TGTGCCAGCAGCTTCCGGGGTAGCGGGAGATCCTACGAGCAGTACTTC.

The J gene is TRBJ2-3, the V gene TRBV30; TRBD2 is a possible D gene (6 bases). The CDR3 sequence is 12 residues long. Germline CDR1 reads GTSNPN; CDR2 reads SVGIG (reference sequence). V was shortened by 3 bases and J by 4 bases, with 8 bases between the two germline ends. CDR3 sequence: CAWRGGADTQYF. In DNA form, the CDR3 reads TGTGCCTGGAGGGGGGGTGCAGATACGCAGTATTTT.

The count of this clone is one. V and J are TRBV7-8 and TRBJ2-7; D perhaps matches TRBD2 (5 bases). CDR1 and CDR2 (germline): SGHVS, FQNEAQ. The CDR3 is 13 amino acids. V was pared by 0 bases and J by 3 bases, with 6 bases between. The CDR3 region is CASSLARGYEQYF. In DNA form, the CDR3 reads TGTGCCAGCAGCTTAGCCCGGGGCTACGAGCAGTACTTC.

V gene TRBV12-3 or TRBV12-4 combines with J gene TRBJ2-7, with D unclear. V dropped 2 bases and J dropped 5 bases, with 4 bases sitting between them. CDR3 length: 11 amino acids. Written as DNA, the CDR3 is TGTGCCAGCAGTTTATTCGACGAGCAGTACTTC. Translated: CASSLFDEQYF.

The rearrangement uses TRBV7-6 and TRBJ1-4, with a possible D match to TRBD1 (5 bases). The CDR3 covers 15 residues. CDR1 is SGHVS, CDR2 FNYEAQ, per germline. Trimming shortened V by 1 base and J by 7 bases, and 13 bases separated the two germline ends. The CDR3 region has the DNA TGTGCCAGCAGCTTAGGCGGGGGAGGTATTGAAAAACTGTTTTTT. Amino acid sequence: CASSLGGGGIEKLFF. The complete variable domain, with remaining parts taken from reference TRBV7-6 and TRBJ1-4, reads GAGVSQSPRYKVTKRGQDVALRCDPISGHVSLYWYRQALGQGPEFLTYFNYEAQQDKSGLPNDRFSAERPEGSISTLTIQRTEQRDSAMYRCASSLGGGGIEKLFFGSGTQLSVL.

The rearrangement uses TRBV19 and TRBJ2-1, with 9 positions matching TRBD2. Germline assignment: CDR1 LNHDA and CDR2 SQIVND (reference sequence). With V trimmed by 2 bases and J by 7 bases, 9 bases remained unmatched. The CDR3 has 16 amino acids. CDR3 in amino acids: CASSISGGGVENEQFF. In DNA, the CDR3 is TGTGCCAGTAGTATATCCGGCGGGGGGGTGGAGAATGAGCAGTTCTTC.

V and J are TRBV11-1 and TRBJ2-5; TRBD1 agrees at 8 bases. V lost 8 bases to trimming and J lost 2 bases; unmatched junction nucleotides: 10. CDR1 SGHAT and CDR2 FQDESV come from the germline V gene (reference sequence). This CDR3 region has 15 residues. The CDR3 here is CASRPGTGSQETQYF. The CDR3 DNA follows: TGTGCCAGCCGTCCCGGGACAGGTTCTCAAGAGACCCAGTACTTC. The complete variable domain, with remaining parts taken from reference TRBV11-1 and TRBJ2-5, reads EAEVAQSPRYKITEKSQAVAFWCDPISGHATLYWYRQILGQGPELLVQFQDESVVDDSQLPKDRFSAERLKGVDSTLKIQPAELGDSAMYLCASRPGTGSQETQYFGPGTRLLVL.

The chain combines TRBV5-6 with TRBJ2-5; D is possibly TRBD1 (5 bases). The V gene lost 2 bases and the J gene lost 5 bases, with 13 bases spanning the gap. The CDR3 extends over 14 amino acids. Germline lookup yields CDR1 SGHDT and CDR2 YYEEEE. The CDR3 region is CASSFDWAGETQYF. The CDR3, as DNA: TGTGCCAGCAGCTTCGACTGGGCAGGGGAGACCCAGTACTTC.

V usage is TRBV6-2 or TRBV6-3 and J usage is TRBJ2-3; D remains unclear. The germline gives CDR1 MNHEY, CDR2 SVGEGT. The germline V and J ends were trimmed by 0 bases and 4 bases, with 5 bases remaining between them. The length of the CDR3 is 13 residues. The CDR3 here is CASSYSIPDTQYF. As DNA, the CDR3 is TGTGCCAGCAGTTACTCTATCCCAGATACGCAGTATTTT.